These 25 T cell receptor beta chains were all obtained from the same sample, sequenced in a study of blood T cell repertoires in COVID-19. Method: immunoSEQ multiplex PCR; TCRdb's copy keeps in-frame clones and lacks some. The sample holds roughly 60,000 clones, about 79% seen once. The specimen was peripheral blood. These receptors were collected from a woman aged 55 to 70 with acute or convalescent COVID-19.

V is TRBV29-1 and J is TRBJ2-7; TRBD2 might be the D (5 bases). The CDR3 runs 13 residues. Germline CDR1 reads SQVTM; CDR2 reads ANQGSEA. Written as DNA, the CDR3 is TGCAGTGCTTCGGGGTGGAGCTCCTACGAGCAGTACTTC. It encodes CSASGWSSYEQYF.

The chain joins TRBV6-5 to TRBJ2-7, with 14 bases aligning to TRBD2. V was clipped by 11 bases and J by 5 bases; unmatched bases: 5. The germline V gene encodes CDR1 MNHEY and CDR2 SVGAGI. The CDR3 totals 13 residues. The CDR3: CAARTSGGNEQYF. For the CDR3, the DNA is TGTGCCGCCCGGACTAGCGGGGGGAACGAGCAGTACTTC.

The genes are TRBV6-5 and TRBJ1-6; weak D call: TRBD1 (5 bases). Deletions cut 6 bases from V and 9 bases from J, with 12 bases between. Germline-derived CDR1 and CDR2 are MNHEY and SVGAGI. CDR3 length: 13 amino acids. The CDR3 loop reads CASRVGQTSPLHF. The DNA for the CDR3 is TGTGCCAGCAGGGTCGGACAAACTTCACCCCTCCACTTT.

The chain has TRBV2 and TRBJ1-4; weak D call: TRBD1 (5 bases). The V and J ends lost 6 bases and 6 bases respectively, with 17 bases between them. Germline V lookup: CDR1 SNHLY, CDR2 FYNNEI. This CDR3 has 15 residues. The CDR3 region is CASRKGGTGDEKLFF. CDR3 bases: TGTGCCAGCAGAAAAGGAGGGACGGGAGATGAAAAACTGTTTTTT.

This clone was recorded once. The chain recombines TRBV7-3 with TRBJ2-4, with 8 bases fitting TRBD1. After removal of 5 bases from V and 2 bases from J, the junction contained 8 bases not matched to a gene. Germline CDR1 and CDR2: SGHTA and FQGTGA. This CDR3 is built from 16 residues. The CDR3 nucleotides are TGTGCCAGCAGCCAAGGGCAGGGGGCGACCAAAAACATTCAGTACTTC. Translated: CASSQGQGATKNIQYF.

The chain joins TRBV28 to TRBJ1-3; 8 bases line up with TRBD1. V lost 10 bases and J lost 4; bases outside the gene matches: 6. This CDR3 has 13 residues. From germline, CDR1 is MDHEN and CDR2 SYDVKM. The CDR3 DNA reads TGTGCCACCTACAGGGGGGGAGGAAACACCATATATTTT. Amino acids: CATYRGGGNTIYF.

The chain carries TRBV6-6 and TRBJ1-5; possibly TRBD1 for D (5 bases). CDR3 size: 12 residues. Trimming took 8 bases from V and 15 from J, leaving 20 bases between them. From germline, CDR1 is MNHNY and CDR2 SVGAGI (reference sequence). CDR3 residues: CASSWAQGWGHF. In DNA form, the CDR3 reads TGTGCCAGCTCCTGGGCCCAGGGCTGGGGGCATTTT.

The chain joins TRBV6-5 to TRBJ1-6; 8 nucleotides align to TRBD1. Germline V gene sequence: CDR1 MNHEY, CDR2 SVGAGI. Trimming took 6 bases from V and 10 from J; bases not matched to a gene: 5. This CDR3 contains 13 residues. CDR3 nucleotides: TGTGCCAGCAGACAGGGGGATACGTCACCCCTCCACTTT. Amino acids: CASRQGDTSPLHF.

The chain has TRBV20-1 and TRBJ1-2; 8 nucleotides line up with TRBD1. This CDR3 is 14 amino acids long. The ends lost 3 bases at V and 4 bases at J; junction bases unmatched: 7. The germline V gene has CDR1 DFQATT and CDR2 SNEGSKA (reference sequence). The CDR3, as DNA: TGCAGTGCTAGTACAGGGGGGGTTGGCTATGGCTACACCTTC. Translating gives CSASTGGVGYGYTF.

This rearrangement joins TRBV19 to TRBJ1-3; D remains unclear. Trimming cost V 1 base and J 0 bases, with 13 bases left between them. Germline-derived CDR1 and CDR2 are LNHDA and SQIVND (reference sequence). This CDR3 comprises 17 residues. The chain's CDR3 is CASSIGRDRYSGNTIYF. The CDR3 DNA sequence: TGTGCCAGTAGTATAGGGAGAGACCGCTACTCTGGAAACACCATATATTTT. Using reference TRBV19 and TRBJ1-3 for the parts outside the CDR3, the full variable domain is DGGITQSPKYLFRKEGQNVTLSCEQNLNHDAMYWYRQDPGQGLRLIYYSQIVNDFQKGDIAEGYSVSREKKESFPLTVTSAQKNPTAFYLCASSIGRDRYSGNTIYFGEGSWLTVV.

The rearrangement links TRBV3-1 (or the pseudogene TRBV3-2) to TRBJ1-3; tentatively, D is TRBD1 (5 bases). This CDR3 region has 16 residues. The germline gives CDR1 LGHDT, CDR2 YNNKEL (reference sequence). Trimming removed 0 bases from V and 4 bases from J, with 13 bases in between. CDR3 in amino acids: CASSQEGYRTGNTIYF. The CDR3 nucleotides read TGTGCCAGCAGCCAAGAAGGCTACAGGACCGGAAACACCATATATTTT.

The chain carries TRBV6-5 and TRBJ2-7, with 8 positions matching TRBD2. Unmatched junction bases numbered 6, after V lost 6 bases and J lost 2 bases. The CDR3 loop spans 14 amino acids. Per the germline V gene, CDR1 is MNHEY and CDR2 is SVGAGI. This chain's CDR3 is CASSGGGETYEQYF. Written as DNA, the CDR3 is TGTGCCAGCAGCGGGGGGGGAGAAACCTACGAGCAGTACTTC.

The rearrangement uses TRBV30 and TRBJ1-6, with 9 bases matching TRBD1. Trimming cost V 7 bases and J 1 base; bases outside gene matches: 5. CDR3 size: 15 residues. Per the germline V gene, CDR1 is GTSNPN and CDR2 is SVGIG (reference sequence). DNA for the CDR3: TGTGCCTACACGACAGGGGGTTCCTATAATTCACCCCTCCACTTT. It codes for CAYTTGGSYNSPLHF.

The chain joins TRBV19 to TRBJ1-5; 7 bases are shared with TRBD1. V lost 2 bases, J lost 3 bases, and 4 bases stayed unmatched. Germline V CDR1 and CDR2: LNHDA, SQIVND (reference sequence). This CDR3 comprises 15 residues. CDR3 amino acids: CASSIRTGFNQPQHF. For the CDR3, the DNA is TGTGCCAGTAGTATAAGGACAGGCTTCAATCAGCCCCAGCATTTT.

This chain uses TRBV27 with TRBJ1-4; D possibly corresponds to TRBD1 (6 bases). Germline CDR1 is MNHEY and CDR2 is SMNVEV (reference sequence). The CDR3 totals 14 residues. Trimming took 5 bases from V and 8 from J, leaving 15 bases between them. The CDR3 protein is CASSRTAGNEKLFF. In DNA, the CDR3 is TGTGCCAGCAGTCGGACAGCTGGGAACGAAAAACTGTTTTTT.

In DNA, the CDR3 is TGTGCCAGCAGCTTGGGGGGACAAAAGGGATATGGCTACACCTTC. It yields the protein CASSLGGQKGYGYTF. The chain links TRBV5-5 to TRBJ1-2, with D tentatively TRBD1 (6 bases). Per germline, CDR1 SGHKS and CDR2 YYEKEE (reference sequence). V was shortened by 0 bases and J by 5 bases, with 14 bases between the two germline ends. The CDR3 is 15 amino acids.

V usage is TRBV25-1 and J usage is TRBJ1-3, with TRBD1 matching over 7 bases. This CDR3 is built from 14 residues. The germline V gene has CDR1 MGHDK and CDR2 SYGVNS. Trimming at V came to 4 bases and at J to 6 bases, leaving 6 bases not matched to a gene. The chain's CDR3 is CASSAPGGTNTIYF. The CDR3 coding sequence is TGTGCCAGCAGTGCTCCAGGGGGAACAAACACCATATATTTT.

The chain has TRBV5-1 and TRBJ1-4; TRBD1 agrees at 7 bases. The V gene end was trimmed by 3 bases and the J gene end by 7 bases; junction bases not matched to a gene: 12. This CDR3 comprises 16 residues. Germline V gene data show CDR1 as SGHRS and CDR2 as YFSETQ. The CDR3: CASSYGDRVNLEKLFF. For the CDR3, the DNA is TGCGCCAGCAGCTACGGTGACAGGGTAAATCTTGAAAAACTGTTTTTT. Full variable domain (outside the CDR3, taken from reference TRBV5-1 and TRBJ1-4): KAGVTQTPRYLIKTRGQQVTLSCSPISGHRSVSWYQQTPGQGLQFLFEYFSETQRNKGNFPGRFSGRQFSNSRSEMNVSTLELGDSALYLCASSYGDRVNLEKLFFGSGTQLSVL.

This chain connects TRBV20-1 to TRBJ1-6, with TRBD1 matching 8 bases. Germline lookup yields CDR1 DFQATT and CDR2 SNEGSKA (reference sequence). V gave up 3 bases and J gave up 7 bases; unmatched junction bases: 8. This CDR3 contains 15 residues. CDR3 sequence reads: CSASPGGSYNSPLHF. CDR3 nucleotides: TGCAGTGCTAGTCCAGGGGGCTCGTACAATTCACCCCTCCACTTT.

J is TRBJ1-3 and V is TRBV18; 9 nucleotides align to TRBD1. CDR3 length equals 17 residues. Trimming at V came to 6 bases and at J to 1 base, leaving 10 bases not matched to a gene. In germline, CDR1 is KGHSH, CDR2 LQKENI. The CDR3 nucleotides read TGTGCCAGCTCCACCTCCGGGACAGGGCCATCTGGAAACACCATATATTTT. Translation gives CASSTSGTGPSGNTIYF.

The rearrangement links TRBV5-1 to TRBJ1-1; 11 nucleotides line up with TRBD1. V shed 1 base, J shed 7 bases, and the junction held 6 bases outside the gene matches. Germline lookup yields CDR1 SGHRS and CDR2 YFSETQ. The CDR3 runs 15 residues. The CDR3 spells CASSLTGQGALEAFF. The CDR3 DNA reads as TGCGCCAGCAGCTTGACAGGACAGGGGGCCCTTGAAGCTTTCTTT.

The V call is TRBV4-2, the J call TRBJ1-2; 10 nucleotides match TRBD1. Germline CDR1 reads LGHNA; CDR2 reads YNFKEQ. The CDR3 extends over 17 amino acids. The J segment lost 2 bases and the V segment lost 3 bases, leaving 9 bases of the junction unmatched. As DNA, the CDR3 is TGTGCCAGCAGCCAGCCGACAGGGGGCTTCACCAACTATGGCTACACCTTC. Its translation is CASSQPTGGFTNYGYTF.

This rearrangement joins TRBV6-5 to TRBJ1-5, with 8 bases lining up with TRBD1. CDR3 size: 15 residues. Unmatched junction bases numbered 11, after V lost 6 bases and J lost 7 bases. Germline assignment: CDR1 MNHEY and CDR2 SVGAGI. The CDR3 loop reads CASSSTGVFSQPQHF. The CDR3 nucleotides are TGTGCCAGCAGCTCGACAGGGGTATTTAGCCAGCCCCAGCATTTT.

The rearrangement links TRBV11-3 to TRBJ2-7; D unclear. The CDR3 length is 15 residues. Looked up from germline, CDR1 is SGHNT and CDR2 is YENEEA. Trimming pared 1 base from V and 2 bases from J, leaving 12 bases between. The DNA of the CDR3 is TGTGCCAGCAGCTTAGGGGTGGGCCTAACCTACGAGCAGTACTTC. The encoded protein is CASSLGVGLTYEQYF.

This chain links TRBV5-1 with TRBJ1-1, with no clear D. Trimming took off 1 base at V and 1 base at J, with 5 bases between the two ends. Germline CDR1 reads SGHRS; CDR2 reads YFSETQ. The CDR3 is 13 amino acids. CDR3 DNA: TGCGCCAGCAGCTTGATCTCGAACACTGAAGCTTTCTTT. Encoded protein: CASSLISNTEAFF.